Given below is one T cell receptor (beta chain) in context. Using immunoSEQ multiplex PCR, the repertoire was profiled, and TCRdb retains in-frame clones only, with some absent. This table holds roughly 130,000 clones, 84% found once. The data derive from a study of blood T cell repertoires in COVID-19. This CDR3 region has 16 residues. J gave up 6 bases and V 1 base, and 3 bases lay outside the gene matches. Germline V lookup: CDR1 LNHDA, CDR2 SQIVND (reference sequence). This chain connects TRBV19 to TRBJ2-1; 13 positions match TRBD2. Sequencing used peripheral blood. The TCR comes from a woman aged 30 to 39 who had recovered from COVID-19. The chain's CDR3 is CASSIGTSGSFNEQFF. CDR3 DNA: TGTGCCAGTAGTATAGGGACTAGCGGGAGTTTCAATGAGCAGTTCTTC.